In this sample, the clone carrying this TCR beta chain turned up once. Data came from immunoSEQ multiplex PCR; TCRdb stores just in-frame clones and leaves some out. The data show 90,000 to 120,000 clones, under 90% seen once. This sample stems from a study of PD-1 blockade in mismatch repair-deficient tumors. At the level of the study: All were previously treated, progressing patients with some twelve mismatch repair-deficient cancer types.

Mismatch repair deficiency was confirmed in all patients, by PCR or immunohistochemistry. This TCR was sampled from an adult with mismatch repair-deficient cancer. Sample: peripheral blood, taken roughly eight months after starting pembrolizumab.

For the CDR3, the DNA is TGTGCCAGCAGCACGTCTGTTTATCAGCCCCAGCATTTT. This encodes CASSTSVYQPQHF. The rearrangement links TRBV11-1 to TRBJ1-5; no clear D gene. The CDR3 has 13 residues. The V and J ends lost 5 bases and 5 bases respectively, with 10 bases between them. Germline V gene data show CDR1 as SGHAT and CDR2 as FQDESV (reference sequence).